The 12 T cell receptor beta chains below all came from one sample that was sequenced in a study of shared clonotypes between healthy human individuals. The method was immunoSEQ multiplex PCR; TCRdb's version includes in-frame clones alone and lacks a portion of them. The sample lists about 2.5 million clones, around 93% occurring once. Sequenced input: naive CD4+ T cells from PBMCs. Sample subset: CD45RA+ positively selected. The source is a man between 18 and 29 years old in good health. Some clones in this sample may be carry-over from other donors' samples.

The chain employs TRBV7-2 and TRBJ2-7, with D perhaps TRBD1 or TRBD2 (5 bases each). Germline CDR1 reads SGHTA; CDR2 reads FQGNSA. The CDR3 is 16 amino acids. V lost 0 bases and J lost 6, with 18 bases in between. The CDR3 region is CASSLAPAGSGPEQYF. DNA of the CDR3: TGTGCCAGCAGCTTAGCTCCGGCGGGCTCGGGACCCGAGCAGTACTTC.

The chain links TRBV11-2 to TRBJ2-1, with TRBD2 matching 8 bases. V trimming: 5 bases; J trimming: 6 bases; junction bases outside the gene matches: 18. Per the germline V gene, CDR1 is SGHAT and CDR2 is FQNNGV. The CDR3 contains 18 residues. CDR3 nucleotides: TGTGCCAGCAGCGGCGGAGGGGTAGCGGGGCCACCTGTCAATGAGCAGTTCTTC. Amino acid sequence: CASSGGGVAGPPVNEQFF.

The CDR3 spells CSSLDAYSYEQYF. As DNA, the CDR3 is TGCAGCTCGCTAGACGCTTACTCCTACGAGCAGTACTTC. The V call is TRBV29-1, the J call TRBJ2-5, with D uncertain. The J call may not be correct, given that the DNA end is closer to TRBJ2-7. CDR3 length equals 13 residues. The germline gives CDR1 SQVTM, CDR2 ANQGSEA.

The V gene is TRBV7-8, the J gene TRBJ1-5; D gene ambiguous. The CDR3 is 14 amino acids. The germline V and J ends were trimmed by 6 bases and 1 base, with 10 bases remaining between them. CDR1 is SGHVS and CDR2 is FQNEAQ in the germline V gene. The CDR3 nucleotides are TGTGCCAGCAGACCCGTAGGAAGCAATCAGCCCCAGCATTTT. Protein product: CASRPVGSNQPQHF.

The gene calls are TRBV5-1 and TRBJ1-1, with TRBD1 identical over 7 bases. The V segment lost 0 bases and the J segment 5 bases; nucleotides outside the gene matches: 7. Germline assignment: CDR1 SGHRS and CDR2 YFSETQ. CDR3 length: 15 residues. The CDR3 coding sequence is TGCGCCAGCAGCTTGGGAGGGACAGCTTCGACTGAAGCTTTCTTT. It is translated as CASSLGGTASTEAFF.

The chain couples TRBV7-6 to TRBJ2-1; D not certain. Germline values: CDR1 SGHVS, CDR2 FNYEAQ. V was cut by 1 base and J by 2 bases, with 12 bases left in between. The CDR3 is made up of 16 amino acids. The CDR3 DNA sequence: TGTGCCAGCAGCTTAGGAGTTCGGAGAACCTACAATGAGCAGTTCTTC. Protein product: CASSLGVRRTYNEQFF.

The J gene is TRBJ2-7, the V gene TRBV7-9, with 8 bases fitting TRBD1. This CDR3 region has 14 residues. J lost 7 bases, V lost 5 bases, and 10 bases had no gene match. CDR1 and CDR2 (germline): SEHNR, FQNEAQ (reference sequence). DNA for the CDR3: TGTGCCAGCAGCCCTCCAGGGGGCCGCTTAGAGCAGTACTTC. Translation gives CASSPPGGRLEQYF.

Notes on this clone: The sample contains more than one DNA sequence encoding this CDR3. CDR3 coding DNA: TGTGCCAGCAGTCCGGACAGGGGATCCTACGAGCAGTACTTC. It specifies CASSPDRGSYEQYF. The gene calls are TRBV6-4 and TRBJ2-7; 9 bases are a match to TRBD1. V shed 5 bases, J shed 1 base, and the junction held 3 bases outside the gene matches. CDR1 and CDR2 (germline): MRHNA, SNTAGT. The CDR3 consists of 14 residues.

The rearrangement links TRBV2 to TRBJ1-1; TRBD1 matches at 7 bases. With 2 bases clipped from V and 6 bases from J, the junction kept 6 bases outside the gene matches. The CDR3 runs 14 residues. In germline, CDR1 is SNHLY, CDR2 FYNNEI. The CDR3 region has the DNA TGTGCCAGCAGTGAAAATCGGCAGGGGGCTGAAGCTTTCTTT. It yields the protein CASSENRQGAEAFF.

Of note for this clone: The sample has other DNA sequences that encode this CDR3 too. This sequence joins TRBV18 and TRBJ1-4, with 7 positions matching TRBD1. Losses at the gene ends were 3 bases for V and 2 bases for J; bases not matched to a gene: 3. The germline V gene encodes CDR1 KGHSH and CDR2 LQKENI. The CDR3 length is 15 residues. The CDR3 here is CASSPRQGTNEKLFF. CDR3 in DNA: TGTGCCAGCTCACCGAGACAGGGCACTAATGAAAAACTGTTTTTT.

The genes are TRBV7-3 and TRBJ2-3; TRBD1 might be the D (6 bases). CDR3 length: 16 amino acids. The V and J ends lost 1 base and 2 bases respectively, with 13 bases between them. Germline V gene lookup returns CDR1 SGHTA and CDR2 FQGTGA. The CDR3 loop reads CASSLMPWGLTDTQYF. The CDR3 nucleotides are TGTGCCAGCAGCTTAATGCCCTGGGGGCTCACAGATACGCAGTATTTT.

CDR3 in DNA: TGCGCCAGCAGCTTCGGGGGGGACGAGCAGTACTTC. Its translation: CASSFGGDEQYF. J is TRBJ2-7 and V is TRBV5-1, with 8 bases that match TRBD2. This CDR3 comprises 12 residues. Germline assignment: CDR1 SGHRS and CDR2 YFSETQ. The ends lost 2 bases at V and 5 bases at J; junction bases unmatched: 0.